Below are 27 T cell receptor beta chains sequenced from a single sample in a study of identical twins. MiXCR, applied by TCRdb to the 5' RACE reads, yields one record per CDR3 protein. Of 640,000 or so distinct CDR3 sequences listed, 6.1% are singletons. Sequenced material: naive T cells sorted from blood. The receptor set was obtained from a man aged 18 to 30 in good health.

Only a few counts were recorded for this clonotype. V and J are TRBV5-1 and TRBJ1-4; perhaps TRBD1 as D (6 bases). Germline V gene sequence: CDR1 SGHRS, CDR2 YFSETQ. The CDR3 has 16 residues. Trimming took 4 bases from V and 0 from J, leaving 13 bases between them. The CDR3 protein is CASSPGQPATNEKLFF. CDR3 sequence (DNA): TGCGCCAGCAGCCCTGGACAGCCTGCAACTAATGAAAAACTGTTTTTT.

This clonotype has only a few counts. The chain couples TRBV5-1 to TRBJ2-5; D gene unclear. The CDR3 is 13 amino acids. Germline CDR1 is SGHRS and CDR2 is YFSETQ. V was trimmed by 7 bases and J by 4 bases, leaving 14 bases between them. CDR3 sequence (DNA): TGCGCCAGCTCCCGTGGGTCGACAGAGACCCAGTACTTC. Translation: CASSRGSTETQYF. Using reference TRBV5-1 and TRBJ2-5 for the parts outside the CDR3, the full variable domain is KAGVTQTPRYLIKTRGQQVTLSCSPISGHRSVSWYQQTPGQGLQFLFEYFSETQRNKGNFPGRFSGRQFSNSRSEMNVSTLELGDSALYLCASSRGSTETQYFGPGTRLLVL.

This clonotype was observed many times. The rearrangement uses TRBV4-2 and TRBJ2-1; 11 bases fit TRBD2. The CDR3 length is 17 residues. With 0 bases clipped from V and 7 bases from J, the junction kept 8 bases outside the gene matches. CDR1 is LGHNA and CDR2 is YNFKEQ in the germline V gene. The CDR3 DNA reads as TGTGCCAGCAGCCAAGACGGCGGGTCTAGCGGGGGGAATGAGCAGTTCTTC. Its protein is CASSQDGGSSGGNEQFF.

This clonotype was counted between two and nine times. The V and J genes are TRBV18 and TRBJ1-1; no definite D call. The CDR3 has 12 amino acids. CDR1 and CDR2 (germline): KGHSH, LQKENI. V lost 3 bases and J lost 7, with 9 bases in between. The CDR3 here is CASSPPGREAFF. CDR3 in DNA: TGTGCCAGCTCACCCCCGGGTCGTGAAGCTTTCTTT.

This clonotype was detected ten times or more. The CDR3 reads CAISEGGLAVSTDTQYF. CDR3 bases: TGTGCCATCAGTGAGGGGGGACTAGCGGTTAGCACAGATACGCAGTATTTT. The chain employs TRBV10-3 and TRBJ2-3; 11 nucleotides line up with TRBD2. The CDR3 has 17 amino acids. The V and J ends lost 2 bases and 0 bases, in that order; junction bases with no gene match: 4. Germline V CDR1 and CDR2: ENHRY, SYGVKD.

This clonotype was counted at least ten times. The chain has TRBV24-1 and TRBJ2-1; TRBD1 or TRBD2 may be the D gene (5 bases each). The CDR3 is 13 amino acids. Germline CDR1 KGHDR, CDR2 SFDVKD. With 1 base removed from V and 7 bases from J, the gap between germline ends came to 7 bases. CDR3 residues: CATSDFEGNEQFF. The CDR3 DNA is TGTGCCACCAGTGATTTCGAGGGGAATGAGCAGTTCTTC.

This clonotype was seen once. The J gene is TRBJ2-1, the V gene TRBV20-1; unclear D gene. The germline V gene has CDR1 DFQATT and CDR2 SNEGSKA (reference sequence). The CDR3 has 15 amino acids. V dropped 1 base and J dropped 8 bases, with 18 bases sitting between them. The CDR3 here is CSARGGTTRFDEQFF. CDR3 nucleotide sequence: TGCAGTGCTAGAGGGGGAACCACAAGGTTCGATGAGCAGTTCTTC.

This clonotype was detected ten times or more. This rearrangement joins TRBV29-1 to TRBJ1-1, with D uncertain. Trimming removed 5 bases at V and 0 bases at J, with 1 base between. CDR1 and CDR2 (germline): SQVTM, ANQGSEA. CDR3 size: 10 residues. In DNA form, the CDR3 reads TGCAGCGTTCTGAACACTGAAGCTTTCTTT. Translation gives CSVLNTEAFF.

This clonotype was observed many times. The chain combines TRBV6-1 with TRBJ1-5; D remains ambiguous. V was trimmed by 5 bases and J by 5 bases, leaving 16 bases between them. The CDR3 covers 15 residues. Germline V gene data show CDR1 as MNHNS and CDR2 as SASEGT. The CDR3 nucleotides are TGTGCCAGCAGTAAGACCTCCGTGGTCGATCAGCCCCAGCATTTT. It specifies CASSKTSVVDQPQHF.

The sample holds many counts of this clonotype. The chain employs TRBV5-1 and TRBJ1-2; weak D call: TRBD1 (5 bases). CDR3 length: 15 residues. Germline V gene data show CDR1 as SGHRS and CDR2 as YFSETQ. V dropped 7 bases and J dropped 3 bases, with 19 bases sitting between them. The CDR3 coding sequence is TGCGCCAGCCATCCTCGGGGACCTGGATACTATGGCTACACCTTC. Its translation is CASHPRGPGYYGYTF.

In its sample, this clonotype was seen many times. The chain links TRBV21-1 to TRBJ2-1; the table's D call of TRBD2 was not tested on the DNA. TRBV21-1 is noted as a pseudogene. This CDR3 is 16 amino acids long. The CDR3: CASSHVLAGYYNEQFF. CDR3 sequence (DNA): TGTGCCAGCAGCCACGTACTAGCGGGCTACTACAATGAGCAGTTCTTC.

The V call is TRBV7-9, the J call TRBJ1-5, with 7 bases lining up with TRBD1. The trim removed 2 bases at V and 4 bases at J, leaving 8 bases unmatched. Germline assignment: CDR1 SEHNR and CDR2 FQNEAQ (reference sequence). The CDR3 has 16 residues. CDR3 bases: TGTGCCAGCAGCTTATCGACAGGGAGTCTAAATCAGCCCCAGCATTTT. Protein: CASSLSTGSLNQPQHF.

This chain joins TRBV10-3 and TRBJ2-2; no clear D gene. The CDR3 has 11 residues. Trimming took 3 bases from V and 7 from J, leaving 3 bases between them. CDR1 ENHRY and CDR2 SYGVKD come from the germline V gene. CDR3 protein: CAISEVGELFF. CDR3 nucleotide sequence: TGTGCCATCAGTGAAGTCGGGGAGCTGTTTTTT.

This clonotype was recorded many times. The genes are TRBV20-1 and TRBJ2-5; D is unclear. CDR1 is DFQATT and CDR2 is SNEGSKA in the germline V gene (reference sequence). The CDR3 sequence is 13 residues long. Trimming shortened V by 0 bases and J by 5 bases, and 10 bases separated the two germline ends. CDR3 DNA: TGCAGTGCTAGAGAGAACCCTGGGGAGACCCAGTACTTC. Translation: CSARENPGETQYF.

This clonotype has just a few counts. The chain recombines TRBV7-3 with TRBJ2-7, with 7 bases fitting TRBD2. Germline V gene lookup returns CDR1 SGHTA and CDR2 FQGTGA. The CDR3 runs to 15 residues. Trimming at V came to 1 base and at J to 4 bases, leaving 7 bases not matched to a gene. As DNA, the CDR3 is TGTGCCAGCAGCTTAATGGGCGGGAGTCTATACGAGCAGTACTTC. Translating it yields CASSLMGGSLYEQYF.

This clonotype was picked up many times. The chain recombines TRBV4-1 with TRBJ2-7; TRBD1 agrees at 9 bases. The V and J ends lost 4 bases and 3 bases, in that order; junction bases with no gene match: 16. CDR1 is MGHRA, CDR2 YSYEKL, per germline. The CDR3 has 18 amino acids. CDR3 protein: CASSPWAQGTGQFYEQYV. The DNA for the CDR3 is TGCGCCAGCAGCCCGTGGGCCCAAGGGACAGGGCAATTCTACGAGCAGTACGTC.

This clonotype was detected many times. The CDR3 is CASSQDELADSYEQYF. The DNA for the CDR3 is TGTGCCAGCAGCCAAGACGAACTAGCGGACTCCTACGAGCAGTACTTC. The rearrangement joins TRBV4-2 to TRBJ2-7; 8 bases align to TRBD2. Germline values: CDR1 LGHNA, CDR2 YNFKEQ. V trimming: 0 bases; J trimming: 0 bases; junction bases outside the gene matches: 4. This CDR3 has 16 amino acids.

This clonotype came up many times. This chain uses TRBV12-3 or TRBV12-4 with TRBJ2-2; unclear D gene. The CDR3 has 13 amino acids. Trimming took 3 bases from V and 7 from J, leaving 9 bases between them. Here the CDR3 reads CASSLVRHGELFF. The CDR3 coding sequence is TGTGCCAGCAGTTTGGTGCGGCACGGGGAGCTGTTTTTT.

This clonotype was seen many times. The chain uses TRBV6-1 and TRBJ1-5; the D gene is possibly TRBD1 (6 bases). V lost 6 bases to trimming and J lost 0 bases, with 15 bases between them. In germline, CDR1 is MNHNS, CDR2 SASEGT. The CDR3 covers 16 residues. This CDR3 is CASSSGTGFSNQPQHF. The CDR3 region has the DNA TGTGCCAGCAGCTCTGGCACAGGGTTTAGCAATCAGCCCCAGCATTTT.

This clonotype was counted ten times or more. The chain joins TRBV5-6 to TRBJ2-1; tentative D call: TRBD1 (6 bases). CDR1 and CDR2 (germline): SGHDT, YYEEEE. V shed 4 bases and J shed 5 bases, with 10 bases lying between them. The CDR3 sequence is 13 residues long. CDR3 nucleotides: TGTGCCAGCAGCCCGGACAGTAACAATGAGCAGTTCTTC. Protein sequence: CASSPDSNNEQFF.

This clonotype showed up many times. V gene TRBV20-1 combines with J gene TRBJ2-5, with D uncertain. Deletions cut 1 base from V and 7 bases from J, with 10 bases between. CDR1 is DFQATT, CDR2 SNEGSKA, per germline (reference sequence). This CDR3 has 12 amino acids. The CDR3 here is CSARVAGWTQYF. CDR3 DNA: TGCAGTGCTAGAGTGGCCGGATGGACCCAGTACTTC.

This clonotype was found many times. CDR3 nucleotide sequence: TGTGCCAGCAGGAGGGCCCCTCAAGAGACCCAGTACTTC. Translated, it gives CASRRAPQETQYF. The chain links TRBV12-3 or TRBV12-4 to TRBJ2-5; tentatively, D is TRBD2 (5 bases). This CDR3 region has 13 residues. The V end was cut by 6 bases, the J end by 2 bases, with 10 bases between.

J is TRBJ1-5 and V is TRBV19; TRBD1 aligns across 8 bases. J was trimmed by 7 bases and V by 3 bases; bases with no gene match: 8. Per the germline V gene, CDR1 is LNHDA and CDR2 is SQIVND (reference sequence). CDR3 length: 15 residues. The DNA of the CDR3 is TGTGCCAGTAGTATTTATACCGACAGGGGACAGCCCCAGCATTTT. Protein product: CASSIYTDRGQPQHF.

Only one count was recorded for this clonotype. A read error is possible here, since a much larger clone lies one base away. It is likely a read error, because the conserved phenylalanine at the end of the CDR3 is missing. The chain uses TRBV29-1 and TRBJ2-1, with 10 bases matching TRBD2. CDR1 and CDR2 from the germline V gene are SQVTM and ANQGSEA. The CDR3 sequence is 13 residues long. The DNA for the CDR3 is TGCGGACTGAGCGGGAGGGCCGAGAATGAGCAGTTCGTC. Translated, it gives CGLSGRAENEQFV.

Many counts were recorded for this clonotype. DNA for the CDR3: TGTGCCAGCAGCCTCCCCAAGGGGCAAGAGACCCAGTACTTC. As protein: CASSLPKGQETQYF. The gene calls are TRBV12-3 or TRBV12-4 and TRBJ2-5; perhaps TRBD1 as D (5 bases). Trimming shortened V by 6 bases and J by 2 bases, and 13 bases separated the two germline ends. The CDR3 runs to 14 residues.

This clonotype was counted ten times or more. The chain recombines TRBV11-2 with TRBJ2-3; TRBD2 aligns across 11 bases. This CDR3 is built from 18 residues. After removal of 7 bases from V and 5 bases from J, the junction contained 17 bases not matched to a gene. The germline gives CDR1 SGHAT, CDR2 FQNNGV. The CDR3 spells CASNTLNGDLAGGDTQYF. The CDR3 DNA reads TGTGCCAGCAACACTCTGAATGGGGACCTAGCGGGAGGAGATACGCAGTATTTT.

In this sample, this clonotype turned up many times. Written as DNA, the CDR3 is TGCAGTGTTTCGGGCCCTTATAATTCACCCCTCCACTTT. Its translation is CSVSGPYNSPLHF. The rearrangement joins TRBV20-1 to TRBJ1-6; D not certain. The V gene's germline CDR1 is DFQATT and CDR2 SNEGSKA (reference sequence). Trimming removed 7 bases from V and 4 bases from J, with 11 bases in between. The CDR3 has 13 residues.